The clone carrying this TCR beta chain was seen only a few times. The junction departs from the called germline gene at one end, perhaps through a read error. CDR1 is ENHRY and CDR2 is SYGVKD in the germline V gene. The CDR3 contains 15 residues. MiXCR, run by TCRdb on the 5' RACE reads, gives a single entry per CDR3 protein. The data hold about 190,000 distinct CDR3 sequences, with about 18% observed a single time. The data were taken from a study of T-cell memory formation after mild COVID-19. Study summary: TCR clusters largely stayed donor specific.

The TCR sequence derives from an adult woman who had mild COVID-19 (a few samples of this study predate the infection). Cell type and time point are not known. Sequenced material: PBMCs or a T cell subset sorted from them (not recorded which). The rearrangement uses TRBV10-3 and TRBJ2-5; maybe TRBD2 (6 bases). The DNA for the CDR3 is TGTGCCATCAGTGCCGGGATCCTTGGACGGGAGACCCAGCACTTC. This translates into CAISAGILGRETQHF.